This T cell receptor beta chain was obtained from a study of tumor and adjacent non-tumor tissue in lung cancer. The CDR3 covers 15 residues. CDR1 MGHRA and CDR2 YSYEKL come from the germline V gene. The template was RNA from unsorted bulk tissue. Remarks on this clonotype: One end of the junction varies from germline; a read error may be responsible.

The library came from three nested PCR rounds adapted from ARM-PCR protocols. MiXCR was run by TCRdb on the multiplex PCR reads, yielding one entry per CDR3 protein. The sample has approximately 65,000 distinct CDR3 sequences, about 61% seen once. This sequence originates from a man in his fifties with non-small cell lung cancer. What was sequenced was lung tumor tissue. The chain couples TRBV4-1 to TRBJ2-5; 12 bases are a match to TRBD2. CDR3 DNA: TGCGCCAGCAGCCACCCTAGCGGGGGGGAAGGGACCCACTACTTC. Translating gives CASSHPSGGEGTHYF.